These T cell receptor beta chains were read from a single sample in a study of response to subunit inactivated influenza vaccine. One entry per CDR3 protein, called by TCRdb with MiXCR from the RT-PCR reads. The sample records about 650,000 distinct CDR3 sequences, approximately 15% being singletons. Sequenced here: PBMCs from blood, sampled around 14 days before vaccination. All receptors derive from a man over 45 who received an inactivated influenza vaccine. The CDR3 runs from the conserved cysteine through the conserved F or W. The order of the fields is J gene, clone size, D gene, V gene, CDR3 DNA, CDR3 protein. D genes are given only for firm matches. Only part of the rows carry a size: once, few, many, or a class if the clone is expanded.

TRBJ2-7 - - TRBV15 TGTGCCACCAGCGTAGACAGAACCTACGAGCAGTACTTC CATSVDRTYEQYF
TRBJ2-1 - TRBD2 TRBV29-1 TGCAGCGTTGAAACTGCGCTAGCGGGAGCCTACAATGAGCAGTTCTTC CSVETALAGAYNEQFF
TRBJ2-1 - - TRBV7-2 TGTGCCAGCAGCCTAGAATGGAGGGGAAAATACAATGAGCAGTTCTTC CASSLEWRGKYNEQFF
TRBJ1-5 many - TRBV4-2 TGTGCCAGCAGCCAAGATTGGGCGGGGAATCAGCCCCAGCATTTT CASSQDWAGNQPQHF
TRBJ2-7 few TRBD2 TRBV6-2/TRBV6-3 TGTGCCAGCAGTTACCCGTCCGGGACTAGCGGAGGTCTCTACGAGCAGTACTTC CASSYPSGTSGGLYEQYF
TRBJ1-4 few - TRBV5-1 TGCGCCAGCAGCGCAAGTACAGGGCGTACTAATGAAAAACTGTTTTTT CASSASTGRTNEKLFF
TRBJ2-3 - TRBD2 TRBV20-1 TGCAGTGCTAGCCGAGGGAGCGGGGGCACAGATACGCAGTATTTT CSASRGSGGTDTQYF
TRBJ2-5 few - TRBV5-6 TGTGCCAGCAGCTTGAGGCTAAACCAAGAGACCCAGTACTTC CASSLRLNQETQYF
TRBJ2-7 - TRBD2 TRBV24-1 TGTGCCACCAGTGATCCCGAGGGACCGGGAGGCCACGAGCAGTACTTC CATSDPEGPGGHEQYF
TRBJ2-5 - - TRBV21-1 TGTGCCAGCAGCACCCCGGGGCGGGGGGAAGAGACCCAGTACTTC CASSTPGRGEETQYF
TRBJ1-4 few - TRBV5-5 TGTGCCAGCAGCGCGGACGTCTCAACTAATGAAAAACTGTTTTTT CASSADVSTNEKLFF
TRBJ2-5 - TRBD2 TRBV5-6 TGTGCCAGCAGCCCACCGGGACTAGTTGAGACCCAGTACTTC CASSPPGLVETQYF
TRBJ2-3 - TRBD1 TRBV20-1 TGCAGTGCTAGTCCTGGGACAGGGTCAGAACATTTT CSASPGTGSEHF
TRBJ1-6 few TRBD1 TRBV28 TGTGCCAGCAGTACGGGGACAGCCTTTAATTCACCCCTCCACTTT CASSTGTAFNSPLHF
TRBJ2-1 few - TRBV5-6 TGTGCCAGCAGCTTGATTACGCAGGGAGTGCAGTTCTTC CASSLITQGVQFF
TRBJ2-1 few - TRBV12-3/TRBV12-4 TGTGCCAGCAGTTCGGATCTCGGTGATGAGCAGTTCTTC CASSSDLGDEQFF
TRBJ2-2 - - TRBV7-9 TGTGCCAGCAGCTCTCCTTTCCCCGGGGAGCTGTTTTTT CASSSPFPGELFF
TRBJ2-1 - TRBD2 TRBV6-1 TGTGCCAGCAAACCGACTAGCTTCAATGAGCAGTTCTTC CASKPTSFNEQFF
TRBJ2-3 few TRBD2 TRBV4-1 TGCGCCAGCAGCCCCACCCCGGGACTAGCGGGATCGGATACGCAGTATTTT CASSPTPGLAGSDTQYF